Presented here are 9 T cell receptor beta chains from one specimen sequenced in a study of cytomegalovirus exposure and HLA in healthy donors. The PCR had 60 Vbeta and 13 Jbeta primers. The protocol was immunoSEQ multiplex PCR, while the TCRdb copy is restricted to in-frame clones and leaves out a portion. Here the sample spans over 150,000 clones, roughly nine tenths being singletons. The specimen sequenced was PBMCs. The receptors stem from a woman in her 30s in good health and CMV-seronegative.

The V call is TRBV14, the J call TRBJ2-5; 8 bases match TRBD1. The tail of the sequence fits TRBJ2-7 better, so the J call may be wrong. The CDR3 has 15 amino acids. CDR1 and CDR2 from the germline V gene are SGHDN and FVKESK. The CDR3, as DNA: TGTGCCAGCAGCTTACGACAGGGGCGAGACTACGAGCAGTACTTC. Encoded protein: CASSLRQGRDYEQYF.

The chain is built from TRBV28 and TRBJ1-1; TRBD1 aligns across 9 bases. The CDR3 is made up of 15 amino acids. V gave up 8 bases and J gave up 4 bases; unmatched junction bases: 11. Looked up from germline, CDR1 is MDHEN and CDR2 is SYDVKM. CDR3 residues: CASPAQGAWGTEAFF. CDR3 DNA: TGTGCCAGCCCCGCACAGGGGGCGTGGGGCACTGAAGCTTTCTTT. Based on the CDR3 plus reference TRBV28 and TRBJ1-1, the full variable domain is DVKVTQSSRYLVKRTGEKVFLECVQDMDHENMFWYRQDPGLGLRLIYFSYDVKMKEKGDIPEGYSVSREKKERFSLILESASTNQTSMYLCASPAQGAWGTEAFFGQGTRLTVV.

V is TRBV7-9 and J is TRBJ1-4, with D possibly matching TRBD1 (5 bases). The V gene's germline CDR1 is SEHNR and CDR2 FQNEAQ (reference sequence). The CDR3 spans 13 residues. The V end lost 2 bases, the J end lost 4 bases, and 5 bases lay between the germline ends. CDR3: CASSLRGNEKLFF. In nucleotides, the CDR3 is TGTGCCAGCAGCTTAAGGGGTAATGAAAAACTGTTTTTT.

The J gene is TRBJ2-5, the V gene TRBV10-1; 10 nucleotides line up with TRBD1. Matching the DNA end better, TRBJ2-7 makes the J call doubtful. There are 15 residues in the CDR3. Germline values: CDR1 WNHNN, CDR2 SYGVQD (reference sequence). CDR3 amino acids: CASSDPGTGAHEQYF. The CDR3 bases are TGCGCCAGCAGTGACCCTGGGACAGGGGCTCACGAGCAGTACTTC.

This sequence joins TRBV23-1 and TRBJ1-4; possible D gene TRBD1, 5 bases. TRBV23-1 belongs to the ORF category, with a function that is uncertain. Trimming cost V 0 bases and J 5 bases, with 13 bases left between them. The CDR3 extends over 16 amino acids. The CDR3 loop reads CASSQSRQGLNEKLFF. As DNA, the CDR3 is TGCGCCAGCAGTCAATCCCGCCAGGGATTAAATGAAAAACTGTTTTTT.

The chain links TRBV27 to TRBJ1-1; D might be TRBD1 (6 bases). Trimming stripped 0 bases from V and 10 bases from J, with 12 bases between. From germline, CDR1 is MNHEY and CDR2 SMNVEV (reference sequence). The CDR3 covers 13 residues. CDR3 sequence reads: CASSLSGALGAFF. As DNA, the CDR3 is TGTGCCAGCAGTTTATCGGGGGCGCTTGGAGCTTTCTTT.

The genes are TRBV6-5 and TRBJ2-2, with 8 bases identical to TRBD1. Trimming cost V 4 bases and J 4 bases; bases outside gene matches: 8. The CDR3 has 16 residues. Germline CDR1 reads MNHEY; CDR2 reads SVGAGI. The CDR3 sequence is CASSSITGGSTGELFF. The CDR3 nucleotides are TGTGCCAGCAGTTCGATCACAGGGGGAAGCACCGGGGAGCTGTTTTTT.

The chain employs TRBV14 and TRBJ2-2; tentatively, D is TRBD1 (6 bases). Between the trimmed V and J ends, which lost 8 bases and 6 bases, there was a span of 25 bases. The germline gives CDR1 SGHDN, CDR2 FVKESK. The CDR3 spans 17 residues. The CDR3 region is CASPQQGLASPAGELFF. Written as DNA, the CDR3 is TGTGCCAGCCCTCAACAGGGATTAGCATCCCCCGCCGGGGAGCTGTTTTTT.

The chain links TRBV5-1 to TRBJ1-6; D is possibly TRBD1 (5 bases). Trimming cost V 1 base and J 12 bases, with 8 bases left between them. Germline assignment: CDR1 SGHRS and CDR2 YFSETQ. The CDR3 has 12 residues. CDR3 residues: CASSLTQGPLHF. Here the CDR3 DNA reads TGCGCCAGCAGCTTGACCCAGGGACCCCTCCACTTT.